These 30 T cell receptor beta chains originate from one sample sequenced in a study of T cells of healthy individuals (dated by TCRdb to 2017 to 2018). Receptor libraries were prepared by 5' RACE. The sequencing machine was an Illumina MiSeq. The public reads were quality trimmed at Q25 with fastp and then assembled into clones with MiXCR by TCRdb, keeping productive beta chains. Each CDR3 protein appears once, grouped with its most common genes and DNA. The sample data list about 53,000 distinct CDR3 sequences, and over 12% of these were observed just once. The ten biggest clones cover more than 15% of the sample. Receptors were obtained from a human donor in good health.

The CDR3 bases are TGTGCCAGCAGCTTCAGAGGCGGCTACACCTTC. Translating gives CASSFRGGYTF. V and J are TRBV7-9 and TRBJ1-2; D gene unclear. Looked up from germline, CDR1 is SEHNR and CDR2 is FQNEAQ (reference sequence). V lost 3 bases and J 8 bases, leaving 7 bases between the germline ends. CDR3 size: 11 residues.

This clonotype was seen at least ten times. The chain carries TRBV12-5 and TRBJ2-3; 9 bases map to TRBD2. J lost 4 bases, V lost 5 bases, and 7 bases had no gene match. The CDR3 is made up of 15 amino acids. Germline-derived CDR1 and CDR2 are LGHNT and FRNRAP. The DNA for the CDR3 is TGTGCTAGTGGTCCGGGACTAGCTCAACCAGATACGCAGTATTTT. Translated, it gives CASGPGLAQPDTQYF.

The sample holds a few counts of this clonotype. The chain combines TRBV20-1 with TRBJ2-7; 10 bases fit TRBD2. This CDR3 is built from 18 residues. Unmatched junction bases numbered 18, after V lost 6 bases and J lost 1 base. Germline CDR1 and CDR2: DFQATT and SNEGSKA (reference sequence). The CDR3 protein is CSANPPLAGAVGSYEQYF. DNA of the CDR3: TGCAGTGCCAATCCCCCGCTAGCGGGAGCCGTGGGGTCCTACGAGCAGTACTTC.

The gene calls are TRBV20-1 and TRBJ2-3, with D perhaps being TRBD1 or TRBD2 (5 bases each). The CDR3 is 13 residues long. The germline V gene encodes CDR1 DFQATT and CDR2 SNEGSKA (reference sequence). Deletions cut 5 bases from V and 6 bases from J, with 15 bases between. CDR3 coding DNA: TGCAGTGCTGAGGGGTCCCATGGGGATACGCAGTATTTT. Protein product: CSAEGSHGDTQYF.

This clonotype has at least ten counts. This chain uses TRBV29-1 with TRBJ2-7, with TRBD1 matching 9 bases. The CDR3 extends over 15 amino acids. V was pared by 5 bases and J by 2 bases, with 10 bases of the junction left unmatched. Germline V gene lookup returns CDR1 SQVTM and CDR2 ANQGSEA. The CDR3 nucleotides read TGCAGCGTTCGGGACCACGGGACAGGGCCCTACGAGCAGTACTTC. It is translated as CSVRDHGTGPYEQYF.

This clonotype was found many times. V usage is TRBV4-3 and J usage is TRBJ1-3; D gene unclear. The CDR3 has 16 amino acids. The germline V gene has CDR1 LGHNA and CDR2 YSLEER. The V and J ends lost 0 bases and 0 bases respectively, with 9 bases between them. The CDR3 DNA reads TGCGCCAGCAGCCAAGATCTGTACACCTCTGGAAACACCATATATTTT. It specifies CASSQDLYTSGNTIYF.

The chain employs TRBV29-1 and TRBJ2-5; TRBD1 or TRBD2 may be the D gene (5 bases each). From germline, CDR1 is SQVTM and CDR2 ANQGSEA. V was cut by 5 bases and J by 0 bases, with 10 bases left in between. This CDR3 is built from 13 residues. CDR3 sequence reads: CSVPRGNQETQYF. CDR3 coding DNA: TGCAGCGTTCCCCGGGGCAACCAAGAGACCCAGTACTTC. Drawing the rest from reference TRBV29-1 and TRBJ2-5, the complete variable domain is SAVISQKPSRDICQRGTSLTIQCQVDSQVTMMFWYRQQPGQSLTLIATANQGSEATYESGFVIDKFPISRPNLTFSTLTVSNMSPEDSSIYLCSVPRGNQETQYFGPGTRLLVL.

In this sample, this clonotype turned up many times. The V gene is TRBV7-8, the J gene TRBJ2-1; 9 bases map to TRBD2. The CDR3 has 16 amino acids. CDR1 is SGHVS and CDR2 is FQNEAQ in the germline V gene. J gave up 6 bases and V 4 bases, and 10 bases lay outside the gene matches. The CDR3 coding sequence is TGTGCCAGCAGCTCCACTGCGGGGGGGCCTATCAATGAGCAGTTCTTC. Amino acid sequence: CASSSTAGGPINEQFF.

The J gene is TRBJ1-5, the V gene TRBV7-2; D gene unclear. Per germline, CDR1 SGHTA and CDR2 FQGNSA. This CDR3 is built from 16 residues. Deletions cut 1 base from V and 0 bases from J, with 10 bases between. The DNA of the CDR3 is TGTGCCAGCAGCTTAGGCCCGGTTTATAGCAATCAGCCCCAGCATTTT. Translation: CASSLGPVYSNQPQHF.

This clonotype was counted at least ten times. Written as DNA, the CDR3 is TGTGCCAGCAGTGAACGATGGGGCGATGAGCAGTTCTTC. Translated: CASSERWGDEQFF. The chain recombines TRBV9 with TRBJ2-1; possibly TRBD1 for D (5 bases). The CDR3 sequence is 13 residues long. Looked up from germline, CDR1 is SGDLS and CDR2 is YYNGEE. The germline V and J ends were trimmed by 5 bases and 8 bases, with 14 bases remaining between them.

The V gene is TRBV30, the J gene TRBJ2-3, with unresolved D. CDR3 length equals 14 residues. Trimming stripped 0 bases from V and 6 bases from J, with 13 bases between. CDR1 is GTSNPN and CDR2 is SVGIG in the germline V gene (reference sequence). CDR3 sequence (DNA): TGTGCCTGGAGTGTACTGAGACGCGGCGATACGCAGTATTTT. Encoded protein: CAWSVLRRGDTQYF. Drawing the rest from reference TRBV30 and TRBJ2-3, the complete variable domain is SQTIHQWPATLVQPVGSPLSLECTVEGTSNPNLYWYRQAAGRGLQLLFYSVGIGQISSEVPQNLSASRPQDRQFILSSKKLLLSDSGFYLCAWSVLRRGDTQYFGPGTRLTVL.

This clonotype was counted at least ten times. The chain couples TRBV29-1 to TRBJ1-1, with D unresolved. The CDR3 contains 14 residues. In germline, CDR1 is SQVTM, CDR2 ANQGSEA. V was clipped by 4 bases and J by 0 bases, with 12 bases between them. CDR3 nucleotides: TGCAGCGTTGGATTACGGGGATTGAACACTGAAGCTTTCTTT. Protein: CSVGLRGLNTEAFF.

The chain has TRBV10-3 and TRBJ2-7, with D uncertain. The ends were cut back, 8 bases at V and 4 bases at J, with 15 bases in the middle. The CDR3 sequence is 13 residues long. The germline V gene encodes CDR1 ENHRY and CDR2 SYGVKD. The CDR3 nucleotides are TGTGCCATCTGGGATGCCTCGTTGTACGAGCAGTACTTC. The encoded protein is CAIWDASLYEQYF.

This clonotype was observed a few times. This sequence joins TRBV6-2 or TRBV6-3 and TRBJ2-5; no reliable D call. The CDR3 contains 13 residues. Trimming left V 2 bases short and J 5 bases short, with 9 bases between. Germline V gene data show CDR1 as MNHEY and CDR2 as SVGEGT. The CDR3 here is CASSYHRGETQYF. The CDR3, as DNA: TGTGCCAGCAGTTACCATCGTGGGGAGACCCAGTACTTC.

This clonotype was counted at least ten times. The chain joins TRBV2 to TRBJ2-5; possibly TRBD2 for D (5 bases). This CDR3 is 13 amino acids long. The V and J ends lost 2 bases and 10 bases respectively, with 14 bases between them. Germline loops: CDR1 SNHLY, CDR2 FYNNEI. The CDR3 region is CASSERTDLYQYF. The CDR3, as DNA: TGTGCCAGCAGTGAAAGGACGGACTTATACCAGTACTTC.

This clonotype was counted many times. The CDR3 DNA follows: TGCAGTGCTAGGTTCGGACTCCTAAACTATGGCTACACCTTC. The encoded protein is CSARFGLLNYGYTF. The chain joins TRBV20-1 to TRBJ1-2; D is undetermined. The CDR3 extends over 14 amino acids. Looked up from germline, CDR1 is DFQATT and CDR2 is SNEGSKA (reference sequence). V was shortened by 3 bases and J by 2 bases, with 13 bases between the two germline ends.

This clonotype was counted a few times. The V gene is TRBV29-1, the J gene TRBJ1-4; TRBD1 matches at 9 bases. The CDR3 covers 12 residues. The V gene end was trimmed by 6 bases and the J gene end by 8 bases; junction bases not matched to a gene: 4. Germline CDR1 reads SQVTM; CDR2 reads ANQGSEA. The CDR3 region has the DNA TGCAGCGTCCGGGACAGGGTCGAAAAACTGTTTTTT. This gives the protein CSVRDRVEKLFF.

This clonotype was counted at least ten times. The chain combines TRBV5-1 with TRBJ1-3; D might be TRBD1 (6 bases). V lost 4 bases and J lost 2, with 22 bases in between. Per germline, CDR1 SGHRS and CDR2 YFSETQ. The CDR3 consists of 18 residues. In DNA, the CDR3 is TGCGCCAGCAGCCCACGGCAAGGGGGGCAGGGCGCTGGAAACACCATATATTTT. Its translation is CASSPRQGGQGAGNTIYF. The whole variable domain, filled in from reference TRBV5-1 and TRBJ1-3, reads KAGVTQTPRYLIKTRGQQVTLSCSPISGHRSVSWYQQTPGQGLQFLFEYFSETQRNKGNFPGRFSGRQFSNSRSEMNVSTLELGDSALYLCASSPRQGGQGAGNTIYFGEGSWLTVV.

In the case of this clonotype: A junction end diverges from the germline sequence, so it may reflect a read error. The genes are TRBV11-2 and TRBJ2-5, with a weak D call TRBD2 (5 bases). The CDR3 is 12 residues long. The V gene's germline CDR1 is SGHAT and CDR2 FQNNGV. The CDR3, as DNA: TGTGTCAGCAGCCGGGAACGGGAGACCCAGTACTTC. Its protein product is CVSSRERETQYF.

This chain uses TRBV20-1 with TRBJ1-5; 7 bases agree with TRBD1. Per germline, CDR1 DFQATT and CDR2 SNEGSKA (reference sequence). V lost 5 bases to trimming and J lost 2 bases; unmatched junction nucleotides: 6. The CDR3 covers 14 residues. In nucleotides, the CDR3 is TGCAGTGCTTCGACAGGGTGGGGCAATCAGCCCCAGCATTTT. It codes for CSASTGWGNQPQHF.

This clonotype was detected once. A junction boundary mismatches the germline segment, possibly from a read error. The V and J genes are TRBV10-2 and TRBJ2-2, with D unresolved. The CDR3 is 14 amino acids. Germline CDR1 WSHSY, CDR2 SAAADI. This chain's CDR3 is CASIQNGFTVELFF. The CDR3 nucleotides read TGCGCCAGCATCCAAAATGGGTTCACCGTGGAGCTGTTTTTT.

This clonotype has just a few counts. The chain couples TRBV7-6 to TRBJ1-1, with TRBD1 matching 9 bases. Germline V gene data show CDR1 as SGHVS and CDR2 as FNYEAQ. The ends lost 4 bases at V and 10 bases at J; junction bases unmatched: 10. The CDR3 spans 14 residues. As DNA, the CDR3 is TGTGCCAGCAGCTCCGGGACAGGGAGTTTCGGAGCTTTCTTT. Its translation: CASSSGTGSFGAFF.

This clonotype was seen many times. This sequence joins TRBV2 and TRBJ2-7, with a tentative D call TRBD1 (6 bases). Trimming removed 2 bases at V and 2 bases at J, with 25 bases between. This CDR3 spans 19 amino acids. CDR1 SNHLY and CDR2 FYNNEI come from the germline V gene. CDR3 coding DNA: TGTGCCAGCAGTGAAAATAGACCGACCGGGACAAGCTCCCCCTACGAGCAGTACTTC. Protein sequence: CASSENRPTGTSSPYEQYF.

The sample holds a few counts of this clonotype. The V call is TRBV7-2, the J call TRBJ2-5, with D hard to call. The CDR3 is 14 residues long. Trimming took off 7 bases at V and 5 bases at J, with 17 bases between the two ends. CDR1 is SGHTA and CDR2 is FQGNSA in the germline V gene. CDR3 in DNA: TGTGCCAGCAACTCCCGGTCGGGCCGGGAGACCCAGTACTTC. Encoded protein: CASNSRSGRETQYF.

This clonotype was counted ten times or more. This rearrangement joins TRBV7-8 to TRBJ1-1; D might be TRBD1 (5 bases). The germline V gene encodes CDR1 SGHVS and CDR2 FQNEAQ. The CDR3 spans 13 residues. V was cut by 3 bases and J by 7 bases, with 12 bases left in between. Here the CDR3 reads CASSLGRLVEAFF. In nucleotides, the CDR3 is TGTGCCAGCAGCTTGGGACGGCTGGTTGAAGCTTTCTTT.

This clonotype appeared a few times. This sequence joins TRBV9 and TRBJ2-2; 7 bases agree with TRBD2. There are 16 residues in the CDR3. J lost 2 bases, V lost 2 bases, and 6 bases had no gene match. The V gene's germline CDR1 is SGDLS and CDR2 YYNGEE. The CDR3 protein is CASSVTLAENTGELFF. DNA of the CDR3: TGTGCCAGCAGCGTTACCCTAGCGGAAAACACCGGGGAGCTGTTTTTT.

The sample holds a few counts of this clonotype. The J gene is TRBJ1-2, the V gene TRBV24-1, with 12 bases identical to TRBD1. J lost 2 bases, V lost 4 bases, and 7 bases had no gene match. Germline V lookup: CDR1 KGHDR, CDR2 SFDVKD. This CDR3 comprises 17 residues. The CDR3 reads CATSEAGTGGTNYGYTF. DNA of the CDR3: TGTGCCACCAGTGAGGCCGGGACAGGGGGCACCAACTATGGCTACACCTTC.

In this sample, this clonotype turned up a few times. The chain is built from TRBV6-2 or TRBV6-3 and TRBJ1-1, with 7 positions matching TRBD1. The CDR3 is made up of 14 amino acids. V lost 6 bases and J lost 4; bases outside the gene matches: 8. Per germline, CDR1 MNHEY and CDR2 SVGEGT. CDR3 nucleotides: TGTGCCAGCAGCAGACAGGGACGAAGCACTGAAGCTTTCTTT. Translation gives CASSRQGRSTEAFF.

This clonotype was seen only a few times. The chain links TRBV5-1 to TRBJ2-3; D is undetermined. Trimming pared 6 bases from V and 0 bases from J, leaving 11 bases between. Germline CDR1 SGHRS, CDR2 YFSETQ. This CDR3 contains 14 residues. CDR3 bases: TGCGCCAGCACCGACGGGCGAAGCACAGATACGCAGTATTTT. Translation: CASTDGRSTDTQYF.

The rearrangement uses TRBV12-3 or TRBV12-4 and TRBJ1-2; D gene uncertain. This CDR3 spans 14 amino acids. Deletions cut 3 bases from V and 7 bases from J, with 15 bases between. Here the CDR3 DNA reads TGTGCCAGCAGTTTTAGGGATCAGCGGGGTGGCTACACCTTC. It is translated as CASSFRDQRGGYTF.